Listed here are 16 T cell receptor beta chains from one sample, sequenced in a study of spatial heterogeneity in lung cancer. TCRdb called the 5' RACE reads again in MiXCR, with one record for every CDR3 protein. The sample has tens of thousands of distinct CDR3 sequences, approximately 5.2% seen once. Sample time point: sample taken at primary tumor resection. Researchers sequenced whole RNA taken from tumor, nontumor lung or frozen PBMC without sorting. Material: PBMCs, obtained at surgery. The receptor set was obtained from a female donor with early-stage non-small cell lung cancer.

This clonotype has a handful of counts. This sequence joins TRBV6-5 and TRBJ1-2; D perhaps matches TRBD1 (5 bases). Germline CDR1 and CDR2: MNHEY and SVGAGI. The germline V and J ends were trimmed by 6 bases and 4 bases, with 21 bases remaining between them. CDR3 length: 16 amino acids. CDR3 region: CASSLTGSLGGYGYTF. The CDR3, as DNA: TGTGCCAGCAGCCTGACGGGGAGCCTCGGGGGCTATGGCTACACCTTC.

This clonotype was counted ten times or more. The chain joins TRBV4-1 to TRBJ2-1; D may match TRBD1 or TRBD2 (5 bases each). CDR3 length: 14 residues. Trimming stripped 3 bases from V and 4 bases from J, with 10 bases between. CDR1 and CDR2 (germline): MGHRA, YSYEKL. The CDR3 coding sequence is TGCGCCAGCAGCCAGGTGGGACGGTACAATGAGCAGTTCTTC. Translation gives CASSQVGRYNEQFF.

This clonotype has at least ten counts. The V call is TRBV12-3 or TRBV12-4, the J call TRBJ2-2; D might be TRBD2 (6 bases). The CDR3 contains 14 residues. Deletions cut 6 bases from V and 4 bases from J, with 12 bases between. Here the CDR3 reads CASRASAVTGELFF. Here the CDR3 DNA reads TGTGCCAGCAGGGCTAGCGCGGTCACCGGGGAGCTGTTTTTT.

This clonotype has ten or more counts. J is TRBJ2-7 and V is TRBV5-6, with 12 bases lining up with TRBD2. After removal of 4 bases from V and 3 bases from J, the junction contained 5 bases not matched to a gene. This CDR3 is built from 15 residues. Germline lookup yields CDR1 SGHDT and CDR2 YYEEEE. CDR3 protein: CASSPPGLAGYEQYF. The DNA of the CDR3 is TGTGCCAGCAGCCCGCCGGGACTAGCGGGCTACGAGCAGTACTTC.

This clonotype has ten or more counts. The rearrangement joins TRBV6-6 to TRBJ2-1; a possible D gene is TRBD2 (6 bases). The germline V gene has CDR1 MNHNY and CDR2 SVGAGI (reference sequence). The CDR3 has 12 amino acids. V lost 5 bases and J 6 bases, leaving 8 bases between the germline ends. The CDR3 DNA follows: TGTGCCAGCAGTCCGACTAGCAATGAGCAGTTCTTC. This translates into CASSPTSNEQFF.

This clonotype was counted at least ten times. The chain carries TRBV27 and TRBJ1-1, with D tentatively TRBD1 (5 bases). Germline V gives CDR1 MNHEY, CDR2 SMNVEV (reference sequence). CDR3 length: 13 amino acids. The V gene lost 2 bases and the J gene lost 6 bases, with 10 bases spanning the gap. CDR3 protein: CASSLRQGSEAFF. In nucleotides, the CDR3 is TGTGCCAGCAGTTTACGTCAGGGTTCTGAAGCTTTCTTT.

This clonotype was seen ten or more times. The genes are TRBV7-9 and TRBJ2-5; 7 bases fit TRBD2. V gave up 3 bases and J gave up 5 bases; unmatched junction bases: 6. Germline CDR1 reads SEHNR; CDR2 reads FQNEAQ (reference sequence). The CDR3 totals 14 residues. The CDR3 region is CASSLHRGGETQYF. The CDR3, as DNA: TGTGCCAGCAGCTTGCACCGGGGAGGGGAGACCCAGTACTTC.

This clonotype turned up a few times. V and J are TRBV12-5 and TRBJ1-1; the D is unclear. The CDR3 is made up of 13 amino acids. Germline V gene lookup returns CDR1 LGHNT and CDR2 FRNRAP. Deletions cut 1 base from V and 7 bases from J, with 10 bases between. In DNA, the CDR3 is TGTGCTAGTGGTTTGGGACACCCAGGTGAAGCTTTCTTT. It is translated as CASGLGHPGEAFF.

This clonotype was seen many times. This chain joins TRBV20-1 and TRBJ2-1; possible D gene TRBD1, 7 bases. The V gene's germline CDR1 is DFQATT and CDR2 SNEGSKA (reference sequence). The CDR3 sequence is 13 residues long. With 3 bases removed from V and 13 bases from J, the gap between germline ends came to 19 bases. CDR3 coding DNA: TGCAGTGCTAGTCCCGGGGGAGGACAGGACCAGTTCTTC. It yields the protein CSASPGGGQDQFF.

As to this clonotype: A much larger clone is a single base away; this may be a read error. The genes are TRBV29-1 and TRBJ2-1, with TRBD1 matching over 9 bases. The ends lost 1 base at V and 6 bases at J; junction bases unmatched: 10. This CDR3 has 16 residues. Germline CDR1 and CDR2: SQVTM and ANQGSEA. The CDR3 reads CSVEGRTGQGFNEQFF. The CDR3 bases are TGCAGCGTTGAAGGCCGCACGGGACAGGGATTCAATGAGCAGTTCTTC.

This clonotype has at least ten counts. The chain links TRBV6-2 or TRBV6-3 to TRBJ1-6; D call uncertain. V was clipped by 4 bases and J by 4 bases, with 14 bases between them. CDR1 and CDR2 (germline): MNHEY, SVGEGT. This CDR3 region has 16 residues. The CDR3 DNA is TGTGCCAGCAGTTCCCTGGAGCCGCAATATAATTCACCCCTCCACTTT. Translation gives CASSSLEPQYNSPLHF.

The table lists this clonotype with a few counts. This chain joins TRBV6-5 and TRBJ1-2; 9 bases line up with TRBD1. The CDR3 extends over 12 amino acids. V trimming: 5 bases; J trimming: 12 bases; junction bases outside the gene matches: 7. Looked up from germline, CDR1 is MNHEY and CDR2 is SVGAGI. The CDR3 DNA follows: TGTGCCAGCAGTGCTGGGACAGGGATTCACACCTTC. It specifies CASSAGTGIHTF.

The V and J genes are TRBV9 and TRBJ2-5, with 9 positions matching TRBD1. Looked up from germline, CDR1 is SGDLS and CDR2 is YYNGEE. V shed 3 bases, J shed 5 bases, and the junction held 5 bases outside the gene matches. CDR3 length: 14 residues. CDR3 coding DNA: TGTGCCAGCAGCGGGGGACAGGGTGCGGAGACCCAGTACTTC. Protein: CASSGGQGAETQYF. Based on the CDR3 plus reference TRBV9 and TRBJ2-5, the full variable domain is DSGVTQTPKHLITATGQRVTLRCSPRSGDLSVYWYQQSLDQGLQFLIQYYNGEERAKGNILERFSAQQFPDLHSELNLSSLELGDSALYFCASSGGQGAETQYFGPGTRLLVL.

The sample holds many counts of this clonotype. The chain carries TRBV11-2 and TRBJ2-3; D may match TRBD1 or TRBD2 (5 bases each). Trimming took off 6 bases at V and 1 base at J, with 14 bases between the two ends. Germline CDR1 and CDR2: SGHAT and FQNNGV. The CDR3 has 15 residues. The CDR3 is CASRGTRGRTDTQYF. The CDR3 coding sequence is TGTGCCAGCAGGGGGACGAGGGGTCGCACAGATACGCAGTATTTT.

This clonotype was counted ten times or more. The chain uses TRBV20-1 and TRBJ1-6, with unresolved D. Germline-derived CDR1 and CDR2 are DFQATT and SNEGSKA (reference sequence). V shed 0 bases and J shed 8 bases, with 17 bases lying between them. This CDR3 contains 16 residues. CDR3 residues: CSARESDGTGHSPLHF. CDR3 DNA: TGCAGTGCTAGAGAATCAGACGGAACTGGGCATTCACCCCTCCACTTT.

This clonotype was counted ten times or more. The chain carries TRBV7-3 and TRBJ2-5; 11 bases fit TRBD2. CDR3 size: 14 residues. Germline CDR1 is SGHTA and CDR2 is FQGTGA. The V gene end was trimmed by 5 bases and the J gene end by 4 bases; junction bases not matched to a gene: 3. In nucleotides, the CDR3 is TGTGCCAGCAGCGTCGGGACTAGCGGAGAGACCCAGTACTTC. Amino acids: CASSVGTSGETQYF. Complete variable domain (other parts from reference TRBV7-3 and TRBJ2-5): GAGVSQTPSNKVTEKGKYVELRCDPISGHTALYWYRQSLGQGPEFLIYFQGTGAADDSGLPNDRFFAVRPEGSVSTLKIQRTERGDSAVYLCASSVGTSGETQYFGPGTRLLVL.